The present entry profiles one T cell receptor (delta chain) with its context. This clone qualifies as medium-sized (0.01 to 0.1%). Its binding antigen is unknown. No much larger clonotype is one base removed from it; base qualities were not supplied. This same CDR3 is encoded by further DNA sequences in the sample. The CDR3 runs 16 residues from the cysteine to the phenylalanine. Of the read, only the CDR3 DNA is kept; its 48 bases are in frame from base 1. The junction shows trimming of 3 bases on V and 0 bases on J, and the gene matches do not reach 8 bases of it. The germline V gene supplies CDR1 GEAIGNYY and CDR2 EKD. The data are from a study of gamma-delta T cells after stem cell transplantation (dated by TCRdb to about 2016). The library was made by RT-PCR. The reads were generated on an Illumina MiSeq. The public reads were reprocessed by TCRdb using CATT, and rows of matching DNA were later combined. This sample has a few thousand delta-chain clones in its table, and just under 2% of those were observed once. The ten largest clones add up to approximately 12% of the sample.

The sequence derives from a human donor. It is not recorded whose cells these are; they may come from a transplant donor. Sequenced sample: gamma-delta T cells. The V and J segments used are TRDV2 and TRDJ1; TRDD3 lines up with 8 middle nucleotides. CDR3 protein: CACDPLGGRHTDKLIF. The bases read TGTGCCTGTGACCCACTGGGGGGCCGACACACCGATAAACTCATCTTT.